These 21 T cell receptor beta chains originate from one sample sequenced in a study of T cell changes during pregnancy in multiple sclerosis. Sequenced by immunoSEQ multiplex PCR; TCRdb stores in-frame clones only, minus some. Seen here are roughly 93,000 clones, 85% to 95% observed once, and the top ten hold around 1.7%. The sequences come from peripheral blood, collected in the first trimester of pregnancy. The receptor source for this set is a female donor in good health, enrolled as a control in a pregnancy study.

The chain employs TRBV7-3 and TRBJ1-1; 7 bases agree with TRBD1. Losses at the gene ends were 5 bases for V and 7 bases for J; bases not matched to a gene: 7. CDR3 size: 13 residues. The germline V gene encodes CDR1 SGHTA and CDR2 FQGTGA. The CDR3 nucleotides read TGTGCCAGCAGCCCAGGGGGGACCAGTGAAGCTTTCTTT. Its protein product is CASSPGGTSEAFF.

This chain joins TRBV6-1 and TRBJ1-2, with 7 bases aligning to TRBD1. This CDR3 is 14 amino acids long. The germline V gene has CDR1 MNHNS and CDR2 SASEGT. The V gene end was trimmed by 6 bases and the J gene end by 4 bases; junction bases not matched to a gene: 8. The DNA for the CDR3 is TGTGCCAGCAGGCCGGGACAGATCGTCTATGGCTACACCTTC. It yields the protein CASRPGQIVYGYTF.

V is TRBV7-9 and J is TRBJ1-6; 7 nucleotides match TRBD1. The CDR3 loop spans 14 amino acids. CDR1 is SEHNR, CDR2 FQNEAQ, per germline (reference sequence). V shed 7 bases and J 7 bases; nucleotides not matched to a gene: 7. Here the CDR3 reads CASIRTGKNSPLHF. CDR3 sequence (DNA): TGTGCCAGCATCCGGACAGGAAAGAATTCACCCCTCCACTTT.

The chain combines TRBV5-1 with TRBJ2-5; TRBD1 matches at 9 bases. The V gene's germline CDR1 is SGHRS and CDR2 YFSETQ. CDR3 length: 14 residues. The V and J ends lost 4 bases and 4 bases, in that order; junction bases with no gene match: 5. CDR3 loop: CASSPPGQGETQYF. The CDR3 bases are TGCGCCAGCAGCCCCCCGGGACAGGGAGAGACCCAGTACTTC.

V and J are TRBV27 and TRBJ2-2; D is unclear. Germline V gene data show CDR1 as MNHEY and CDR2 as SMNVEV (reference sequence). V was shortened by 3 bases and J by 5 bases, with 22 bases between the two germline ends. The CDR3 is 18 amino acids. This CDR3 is CASSFPKSSLARTGELFF. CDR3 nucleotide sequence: TGTGCCAGCAGTTTTCCAAAATCAAGTCTCGCGAGGACCGGGGAGCTGTTTTTT.

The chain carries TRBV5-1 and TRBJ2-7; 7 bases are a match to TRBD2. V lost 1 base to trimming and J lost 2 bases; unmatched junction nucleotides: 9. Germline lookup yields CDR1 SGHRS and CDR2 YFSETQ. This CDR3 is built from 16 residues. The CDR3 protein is CASSLIPSSGTYEQYF. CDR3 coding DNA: TGCGCCAGCAGCTTGATCCCGTCTAGCGGTACCTACGAGCAGTACTTC.

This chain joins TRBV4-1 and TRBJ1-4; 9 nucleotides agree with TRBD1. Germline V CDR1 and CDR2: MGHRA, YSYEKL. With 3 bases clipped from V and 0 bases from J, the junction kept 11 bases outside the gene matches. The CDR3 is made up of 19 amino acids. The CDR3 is CASSHYPGQGVATNEKLFF. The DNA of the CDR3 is TGCGCCAGCAGCCATTACCCGGGACAGGGTGTCGCAACTAATGAAAAACTGTTTTTT.

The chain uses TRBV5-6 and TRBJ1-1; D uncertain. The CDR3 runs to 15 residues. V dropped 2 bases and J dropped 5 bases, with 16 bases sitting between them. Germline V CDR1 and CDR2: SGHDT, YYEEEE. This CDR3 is CASSFGRWETTEAFF. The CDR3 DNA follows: TGTGCCAGCAGCTTCGGGCGTTGGGAGACGACTGAAGCTTTCTTT. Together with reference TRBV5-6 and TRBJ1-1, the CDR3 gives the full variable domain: DAGVTQSPTHLIKTRGQQVTLRCSPKSGHDTVSWYQQALGQGPQFIFQYYEEEERQRGNFPDRFSGHQFPNYSSELNVNALLLGDSALYLCASSFGRWETTEAFFGQGTRLTVV.

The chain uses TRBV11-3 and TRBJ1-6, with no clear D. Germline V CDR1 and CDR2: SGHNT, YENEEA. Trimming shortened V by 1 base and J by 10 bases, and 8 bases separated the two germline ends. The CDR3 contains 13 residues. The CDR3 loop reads CASSLGPGSPLHF. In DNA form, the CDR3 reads TGTGCCAGCAGCTTAGGGCCGGGATCACCCCTCCACTTT.

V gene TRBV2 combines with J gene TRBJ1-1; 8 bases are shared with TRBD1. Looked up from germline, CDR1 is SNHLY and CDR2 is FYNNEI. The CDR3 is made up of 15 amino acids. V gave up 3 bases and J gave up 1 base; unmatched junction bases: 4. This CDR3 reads CASSDSGQENTEAFF. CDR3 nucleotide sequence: TGTGCCAGCAGTGATTCGGGACAGGAGAACACTGAAGCTTTCTTT.

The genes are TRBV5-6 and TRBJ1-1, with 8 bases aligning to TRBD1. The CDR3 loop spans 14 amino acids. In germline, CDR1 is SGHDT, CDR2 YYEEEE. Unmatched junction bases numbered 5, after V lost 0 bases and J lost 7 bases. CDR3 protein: CASSLGQGYIEAFF. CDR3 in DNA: TGTGCCAGCAGCTTGGGACAGGGGTATATTGAAGCTTTCTTT.

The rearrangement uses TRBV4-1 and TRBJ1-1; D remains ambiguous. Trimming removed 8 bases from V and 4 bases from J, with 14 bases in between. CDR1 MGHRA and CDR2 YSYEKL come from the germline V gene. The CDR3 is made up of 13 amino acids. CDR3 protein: CASAELLGTEAFF. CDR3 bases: TGCGCCAGCGCGGAGCTCTTGGGCACTGAAGCTTTCTTT.

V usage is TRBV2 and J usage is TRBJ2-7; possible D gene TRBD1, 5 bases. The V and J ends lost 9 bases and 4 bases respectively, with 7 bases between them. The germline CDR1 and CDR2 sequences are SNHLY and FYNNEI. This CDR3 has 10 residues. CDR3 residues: CASRGYEQYF. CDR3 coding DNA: TGTGCCAGTAGGGGATACGAGCAGTACTTC. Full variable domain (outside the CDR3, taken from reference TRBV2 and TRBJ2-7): EPEVTQTPSHQVTQMGQEVILRCVPISNHLYFYWYRQILGQKVEFLVSFYNNEISEKSEIFDDQFSVERPDGSNFTLKIRSTKLEDSAMYFCASRGYEQYFGPGTRLTVT.

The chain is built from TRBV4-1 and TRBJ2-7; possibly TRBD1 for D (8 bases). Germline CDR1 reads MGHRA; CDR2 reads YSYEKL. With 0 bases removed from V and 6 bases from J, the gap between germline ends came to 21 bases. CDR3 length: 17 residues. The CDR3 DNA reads TGCGCCAGCAGCCAAGATCTGTACAGGGGGGGCCTAACCGAGCAGTACTTC. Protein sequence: CASSQDLYRGGLTEQYF.

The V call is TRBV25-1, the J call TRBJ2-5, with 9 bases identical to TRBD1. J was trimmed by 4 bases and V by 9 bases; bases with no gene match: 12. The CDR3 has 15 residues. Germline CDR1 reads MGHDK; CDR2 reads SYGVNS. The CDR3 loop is CASSPTGGGRETQYF. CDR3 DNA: TGTGCCAGTAGTCCAACAGGGGGCGGGAGAGAGACCCAGTACTTC. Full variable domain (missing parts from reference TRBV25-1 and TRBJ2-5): EADIYQTPRYLVIGTGKKITLECSQTMGHDKMYWYQQDPGMELHLIHYSYGVNSTEKGDLSSESTVSRIRTEHFPLTLESARPSHTSQYLCASSPTGGGRETQYFGPGTRLLVL.

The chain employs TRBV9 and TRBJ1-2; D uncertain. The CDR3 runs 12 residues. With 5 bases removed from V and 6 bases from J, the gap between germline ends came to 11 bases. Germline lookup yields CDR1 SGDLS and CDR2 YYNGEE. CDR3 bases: TGTGCCAGCAGGGGTCGGCAGGATGGCTACACCTTC. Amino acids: CASRGRQDGYTF.

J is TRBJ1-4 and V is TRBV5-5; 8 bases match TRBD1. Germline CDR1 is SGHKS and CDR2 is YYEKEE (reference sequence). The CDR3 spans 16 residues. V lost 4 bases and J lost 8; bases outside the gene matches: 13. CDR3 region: CASSPPPGQAREKLFF. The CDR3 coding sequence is TGTGCCAGCAGCCCCCCCCCGGGACAGGCCCGGGAAAAACTGTTTTTT.

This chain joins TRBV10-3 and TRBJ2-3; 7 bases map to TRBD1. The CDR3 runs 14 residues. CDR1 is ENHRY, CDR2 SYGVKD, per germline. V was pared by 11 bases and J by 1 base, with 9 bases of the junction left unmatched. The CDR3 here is CASYRGIGTDTQYF. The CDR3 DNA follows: TGTGCCTCGTACAGGGGCATTGGCACAGATACGCAGTATTTT.

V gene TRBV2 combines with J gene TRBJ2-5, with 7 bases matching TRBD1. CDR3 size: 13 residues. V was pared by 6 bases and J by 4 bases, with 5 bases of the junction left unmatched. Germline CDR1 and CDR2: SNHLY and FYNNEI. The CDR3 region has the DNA TGTGCCAGCAGCCGGGACAGCAGAGAGACCCAGTACTTC. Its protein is CASSRDSRETQYF.

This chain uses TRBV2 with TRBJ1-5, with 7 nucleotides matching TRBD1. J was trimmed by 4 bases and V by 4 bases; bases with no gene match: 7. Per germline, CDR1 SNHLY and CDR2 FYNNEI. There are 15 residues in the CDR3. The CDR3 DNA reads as TGTGCCAGCAGTGCCAGGGACAGATCTAATCAGCCCCAGCATTTT. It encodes CASSARDRSNQPQHF.

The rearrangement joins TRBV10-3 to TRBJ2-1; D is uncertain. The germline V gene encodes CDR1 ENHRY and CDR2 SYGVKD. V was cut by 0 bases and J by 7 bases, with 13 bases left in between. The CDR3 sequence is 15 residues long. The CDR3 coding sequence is TGTGCCATCAGTGAGTCAAGACAAGATAAGAATGAGCAGTTCTTC. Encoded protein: CAISESRQDKNEQFF.